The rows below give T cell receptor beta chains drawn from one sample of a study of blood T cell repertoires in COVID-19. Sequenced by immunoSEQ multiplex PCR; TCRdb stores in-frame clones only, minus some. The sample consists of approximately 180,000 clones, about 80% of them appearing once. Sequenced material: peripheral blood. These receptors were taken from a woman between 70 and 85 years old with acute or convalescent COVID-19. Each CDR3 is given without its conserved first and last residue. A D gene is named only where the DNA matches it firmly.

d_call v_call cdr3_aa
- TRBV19 ASSIIGYTEAF
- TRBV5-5 ASSLIPTGNQPQH
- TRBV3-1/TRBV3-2 ASSPRGTDIQY
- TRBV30 AWNRVLTGELF
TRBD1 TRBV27 ASRWGQGSYEQY
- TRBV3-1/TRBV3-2 ASSQVRTSGLY
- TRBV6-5 ASSSQGNVGQPQH
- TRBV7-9 ASSSTFDRIQETQY
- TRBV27 ASTTQRAGQYSNQPQH
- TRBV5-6 ASSLAVESRNEKLF
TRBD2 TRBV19 ASTTRFIAGGVNEQF
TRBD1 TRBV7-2 ASSSGTGTQPQH
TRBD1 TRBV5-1 ASSPGTGGNQPQH
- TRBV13 ASSLSQVGGARLLAKNIQY
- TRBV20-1 SASPRTYEQY
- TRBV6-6 ASRQGTYEQY
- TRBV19 ASSTSGVANEKLF
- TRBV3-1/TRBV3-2 ASSPGGGYSYGYT
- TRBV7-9 ASSPKAGSFNEQF
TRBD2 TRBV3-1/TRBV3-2 ASSGLASDTQY
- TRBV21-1 ASSNVPPGNPYNEQF
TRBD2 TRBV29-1 SVEFAVAGAANTGELF
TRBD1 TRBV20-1 SARTGRQQF
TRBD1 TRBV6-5 ASRPGTGGTEAF
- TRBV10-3 AARDSGTHRGYT
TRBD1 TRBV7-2 ASSLSTGVNSPLH
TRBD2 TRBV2 ASSFDRESGRAGSFGNEQF
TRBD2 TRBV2 ASGRRREIHEQF
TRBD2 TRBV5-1 ASSFGSGRGTDTQY
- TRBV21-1 ASSKAGPDRETYNEQF
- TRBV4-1 ASSQGRVGTGELF
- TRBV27 ASSQNAGRFKETQY
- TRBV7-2 ASSFSAPRRGNEQF
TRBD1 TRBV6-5 ASSPGQGYQPQH
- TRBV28 ASSLSGADYGYT
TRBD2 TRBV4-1 ASSQQLAGGREQY
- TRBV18 ASSPVAGYGTEAF
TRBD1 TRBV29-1 SVQTGVGAEAF
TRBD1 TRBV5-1 ASSLAGGSQPQH
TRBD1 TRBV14 ASSRRTGGNEKLF
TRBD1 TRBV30 AWGTDRAGEKLF
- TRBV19 ASSRQIPRGTNEKLF
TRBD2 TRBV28 ASSPLLLAVRYEQY
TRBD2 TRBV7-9 ASSHTTSGSVETQY
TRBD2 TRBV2 ASRIAGGPDEQF
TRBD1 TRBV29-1 SVRQGGTGELF
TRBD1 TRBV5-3 ARSPTRQTGAIIIDQPQH
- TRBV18 ASSPVRINSGNTIY
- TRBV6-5 ASSPQDSNQPQH
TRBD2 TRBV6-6 ASSYSAGLAAYEQY
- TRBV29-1 SVGWSGGGGEQF
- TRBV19 ASSISTATNYGYT